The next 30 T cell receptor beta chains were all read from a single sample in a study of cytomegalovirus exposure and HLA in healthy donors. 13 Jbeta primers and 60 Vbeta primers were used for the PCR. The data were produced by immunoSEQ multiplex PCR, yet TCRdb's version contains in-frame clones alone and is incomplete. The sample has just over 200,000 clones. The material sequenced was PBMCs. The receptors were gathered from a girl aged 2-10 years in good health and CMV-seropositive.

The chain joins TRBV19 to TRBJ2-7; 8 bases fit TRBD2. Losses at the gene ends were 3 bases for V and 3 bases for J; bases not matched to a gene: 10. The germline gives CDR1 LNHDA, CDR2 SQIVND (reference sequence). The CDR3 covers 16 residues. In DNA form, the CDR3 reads TGTGCCAGTAGTATCTCAAGCGGGAGCTCCAACTACGAGCAGTACTTC. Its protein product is CASSISSGSSNYEQYF. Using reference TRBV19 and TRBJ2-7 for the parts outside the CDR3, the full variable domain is DGGITQSPKYLFRKEGQNVTLSCEQNLNHDAMYWYRQDPGQGLRLIYYSQIVNDFQKGDIAEGYSVSREKKESFPLTVTSAQKNPTAFYLCASSISSGSSNYEQYFGPGTRLTVT.

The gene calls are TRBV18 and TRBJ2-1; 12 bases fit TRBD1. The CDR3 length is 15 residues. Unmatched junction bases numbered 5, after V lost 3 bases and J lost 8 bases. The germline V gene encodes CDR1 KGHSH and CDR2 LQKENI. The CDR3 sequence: CASSPGTGGSDEQFF. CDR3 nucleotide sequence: TGTGCCAGCTCACCCGGGACAGGGGGCAGCGATGAGCAGTTCTTC.

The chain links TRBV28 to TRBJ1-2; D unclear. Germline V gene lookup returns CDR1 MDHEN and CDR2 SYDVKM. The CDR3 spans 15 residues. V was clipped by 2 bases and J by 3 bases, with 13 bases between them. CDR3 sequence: CASSLGLSRDYGYTF. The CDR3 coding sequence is TGTGCCAGCAGTTTAGGATTGAGTCGGGACTATGGCTACACCTTC.

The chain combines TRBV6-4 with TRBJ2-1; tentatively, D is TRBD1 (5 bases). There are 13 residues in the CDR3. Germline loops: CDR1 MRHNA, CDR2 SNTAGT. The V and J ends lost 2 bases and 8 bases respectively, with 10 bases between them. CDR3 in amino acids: CASSDDEGDEQFF. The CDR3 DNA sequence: TGTGCCAGCAGTGACGACGAAGGGGATGAGCAGTTCTTC.

Here the CDR3 reads CASSDSYRPPTGHPLGELFF. In DNA form, the CDR3 reads TGCGCCAGCAGTGACTCGTACCGCCCGCCCACCGGACACCCACTCGGGGAGCTGTTTTTT. The chain recombines TRBV10-1 with TRBJ2-2; D perhaps matches TRBD1 (5 bases). The CDR3 length is 20 residues. The V gene's germline CDR1 is WNHNN and CDR2 SYGVQD (reference sequence). V gave up 3 bases and J gave up 7 bases, with 30 bases separating them.

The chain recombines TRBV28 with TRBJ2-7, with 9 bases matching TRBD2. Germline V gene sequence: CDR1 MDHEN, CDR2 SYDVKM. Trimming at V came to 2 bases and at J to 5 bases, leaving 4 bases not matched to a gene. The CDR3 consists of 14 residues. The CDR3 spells CASSLAGGPNEQYF. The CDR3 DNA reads TGTGCCAGCAGTTTAGCGGGAGGGCCTAACGAGCAGTACTTC.

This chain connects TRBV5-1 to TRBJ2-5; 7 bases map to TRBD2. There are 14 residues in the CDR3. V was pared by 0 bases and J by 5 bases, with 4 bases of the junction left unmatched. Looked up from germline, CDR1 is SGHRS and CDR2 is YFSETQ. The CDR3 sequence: CASSLGASGETQYF. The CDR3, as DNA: TGCGCCAGCAGCTTGGGAGCTAGCGGTGAGACCCAGTACTTC.

The DNA of the CDR3 is TGTGCCAGCAGCCAGACAGGTGGAGACGAGCAGTACTTC. Protein product: CASSQTGGDEQYF. V gene TRBV11-2 combines with J gene TRBJ2-7, with D possibly being TRBD1 (6 bases). The ends were cut back, 5 bases at V and 5 bases at J, with 13 bases in the middle. Germline CDR1 SGHAT, CDR2 FQNNGV. The CDR3 consists of 13 residues.

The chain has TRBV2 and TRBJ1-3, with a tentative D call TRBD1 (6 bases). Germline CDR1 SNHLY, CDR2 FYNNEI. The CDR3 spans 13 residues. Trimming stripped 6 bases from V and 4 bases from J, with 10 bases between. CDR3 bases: TGTGCCAGCAGAGACAGGCCCGGAAACACCATATATTTT. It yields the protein CASRDRPGNTIYF.

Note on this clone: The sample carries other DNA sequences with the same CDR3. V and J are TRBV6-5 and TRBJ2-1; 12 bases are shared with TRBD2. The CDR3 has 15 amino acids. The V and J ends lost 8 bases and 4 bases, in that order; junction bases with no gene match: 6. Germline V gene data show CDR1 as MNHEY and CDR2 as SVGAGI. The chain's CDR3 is CASSRTSGDYNEQFF. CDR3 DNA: TGTGCCAGCTCCAGGACTAGCGGGGATTACAATGAGCAGTTCTTC.

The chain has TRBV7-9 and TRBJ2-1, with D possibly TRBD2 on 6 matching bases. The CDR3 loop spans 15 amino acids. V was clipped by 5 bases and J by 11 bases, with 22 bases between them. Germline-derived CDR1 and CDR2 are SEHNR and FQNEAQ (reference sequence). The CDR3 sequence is CASSLRESAIGQQFF. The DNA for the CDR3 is TGTGCCAGCAGCCTACGGGAGAGCGCCATCGGGCAGCAGTTCTTC.

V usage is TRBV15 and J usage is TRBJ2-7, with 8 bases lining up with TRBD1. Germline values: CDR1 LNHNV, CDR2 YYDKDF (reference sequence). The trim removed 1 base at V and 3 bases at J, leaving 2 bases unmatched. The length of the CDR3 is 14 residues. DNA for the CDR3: TGTGCCACCAGCAGAGGGACAGGGAACTACGAGCAGTACTTC. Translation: CATSRGTGNYEQYF.

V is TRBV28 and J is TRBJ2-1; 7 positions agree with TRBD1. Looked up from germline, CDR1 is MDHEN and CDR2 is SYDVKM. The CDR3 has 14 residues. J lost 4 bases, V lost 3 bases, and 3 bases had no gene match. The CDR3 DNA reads TGTGCCAGCAGTTTCCCGGGACAGTACAATGAGCAGTTCTTC. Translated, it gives CASSFPGQYNEQFF. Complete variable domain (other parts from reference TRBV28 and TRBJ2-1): DVKVTQSSRYLVKRTGEKVFLECVQDMDHENMFWYRQDPGLGLRLIYFSYDVKMKEKGDIPEGYSVSREKKERFSLILESASTNQTSMYLCASSFPGQYNEQFFGPGTRLTVL.

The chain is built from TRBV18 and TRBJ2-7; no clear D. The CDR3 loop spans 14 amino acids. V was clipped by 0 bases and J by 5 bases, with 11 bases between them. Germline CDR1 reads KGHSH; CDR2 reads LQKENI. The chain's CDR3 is CASSPPSSIDEQYF. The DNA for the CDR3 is TGTGCCAGCTCACCACCTAGCTCCATCGACGAGCAGTACTTC.

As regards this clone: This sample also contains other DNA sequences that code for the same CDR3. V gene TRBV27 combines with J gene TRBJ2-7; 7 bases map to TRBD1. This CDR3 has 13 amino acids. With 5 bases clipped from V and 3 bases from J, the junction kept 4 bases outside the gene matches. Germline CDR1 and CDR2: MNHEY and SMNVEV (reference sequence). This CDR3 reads CASSARTGYEQYF. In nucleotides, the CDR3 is TGTGCCAGCAGTGCTAGGACAGGCTACGAGCAGTACTTC.

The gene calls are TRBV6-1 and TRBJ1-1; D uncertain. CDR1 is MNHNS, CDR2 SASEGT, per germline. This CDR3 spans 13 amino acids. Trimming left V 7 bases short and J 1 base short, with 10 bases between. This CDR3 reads CASIRGSNTEAFF. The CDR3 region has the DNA TGTGCCAGCATCCGGGGTTCGAACACTGAAGCTTTCTTT.

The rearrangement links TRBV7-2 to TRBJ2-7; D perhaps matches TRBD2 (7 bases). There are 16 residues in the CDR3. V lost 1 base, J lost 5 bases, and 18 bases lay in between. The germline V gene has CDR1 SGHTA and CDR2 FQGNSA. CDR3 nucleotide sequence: TGTGCCAGCAGCTTAGAACTGGGTTGGGGGGGCGACGAGCAGTACTTC. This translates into CASSLELGWGGDEQYF.

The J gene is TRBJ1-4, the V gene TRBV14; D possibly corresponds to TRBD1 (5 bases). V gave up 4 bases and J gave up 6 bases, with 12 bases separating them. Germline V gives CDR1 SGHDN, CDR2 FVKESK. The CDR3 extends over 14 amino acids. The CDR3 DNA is TGTGCCAGCAGCCCGCAGGGTTCATATGAAAAACTGTTTTTT. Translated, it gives CASSPQGSYEKLFF. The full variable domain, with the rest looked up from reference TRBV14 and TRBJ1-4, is EAGVTQFPSHSVIEKGQTVTLRCDPISGHDNLYWYRRVMGKEIKFLLHFVKESKQDESGMPNNRFLAERTGGTYSTLKVQPAELEDSGVYFCASSPQGSYEKLFFGSGTQLSVL.

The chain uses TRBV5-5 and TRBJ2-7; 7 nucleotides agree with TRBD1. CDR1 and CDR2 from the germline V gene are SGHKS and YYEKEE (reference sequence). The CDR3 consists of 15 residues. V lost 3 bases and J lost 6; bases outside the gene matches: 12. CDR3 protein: CASSSSPGQKGEQYF. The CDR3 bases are TGTGCCAGCAGCTCAAGTCCGGGACAGAAAGGCGAGCAGTACTTC.

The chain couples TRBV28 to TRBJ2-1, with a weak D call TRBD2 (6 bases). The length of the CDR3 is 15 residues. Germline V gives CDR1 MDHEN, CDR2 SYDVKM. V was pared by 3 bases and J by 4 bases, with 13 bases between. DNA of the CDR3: TGTGCCAGCAGTTTGAGGAGGGTCGCTTACAATGAGCAGTTCTTC. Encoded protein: CASSLRRVAYNEQFF.

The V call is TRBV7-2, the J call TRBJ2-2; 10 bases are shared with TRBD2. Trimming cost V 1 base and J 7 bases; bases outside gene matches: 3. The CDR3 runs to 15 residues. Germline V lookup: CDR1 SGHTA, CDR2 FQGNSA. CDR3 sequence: CASSLGGLAIGELFF. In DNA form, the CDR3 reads TGTGCCAGCAGCTTAGGGGGACTAGCGATCGGGGAGCTGTTTTTT.

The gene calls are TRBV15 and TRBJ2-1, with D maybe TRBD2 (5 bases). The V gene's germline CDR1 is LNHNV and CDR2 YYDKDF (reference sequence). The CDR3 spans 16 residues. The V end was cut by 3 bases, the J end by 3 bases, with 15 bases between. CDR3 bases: TGTGCCACCAGCAGGCCAATGGGAGACCTCTACAATGAGCAGTTCTTC. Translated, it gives CATSRPMGDLYNEQFF.

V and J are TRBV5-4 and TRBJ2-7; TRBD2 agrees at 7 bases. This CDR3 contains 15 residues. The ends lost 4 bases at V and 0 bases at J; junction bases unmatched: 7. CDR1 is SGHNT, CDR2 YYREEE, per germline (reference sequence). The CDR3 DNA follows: TGTGCCAGCAGCCACCAGCGGGACCCCTCCTACGAGCAGTACTTC. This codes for CASSHQRDPSYEQYF.

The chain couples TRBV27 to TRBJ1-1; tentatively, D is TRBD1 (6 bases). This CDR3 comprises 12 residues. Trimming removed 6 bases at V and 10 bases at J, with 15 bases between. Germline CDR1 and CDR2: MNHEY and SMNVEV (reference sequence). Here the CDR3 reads CASSPTGSGAFF. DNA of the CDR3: TGTGCCAGCAGCCCTACAGGGTCGGGAGCTTTCTTT.

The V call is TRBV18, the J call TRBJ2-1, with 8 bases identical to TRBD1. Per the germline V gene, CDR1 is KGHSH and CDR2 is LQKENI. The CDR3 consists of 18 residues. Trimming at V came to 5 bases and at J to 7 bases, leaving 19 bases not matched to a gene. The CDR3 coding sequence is TGTGCCAGCTCATGGGATACTCCGGGACAGGCGGGCAAGAATGAGCAGTTCTTC. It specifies CASSWDTPGQAGKNEQFF.

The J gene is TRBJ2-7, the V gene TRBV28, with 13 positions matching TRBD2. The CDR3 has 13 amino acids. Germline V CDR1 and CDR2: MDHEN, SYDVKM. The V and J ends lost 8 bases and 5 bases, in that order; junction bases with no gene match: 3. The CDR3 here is CASGLAGDNEQYF. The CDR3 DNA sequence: TGTGCCAGCGGACTAGCGGGAGACAACGAGCAGTACTTC. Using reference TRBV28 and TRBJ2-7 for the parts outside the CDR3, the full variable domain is DVKVTQSSRYLVKRTGEKVFLECVQDMDHENMFWYRQDPGLGLRLIYFSYDVKMKEKGDIPEGYSVSREKKERFSLILESASTNQTSMYLCASGLAGDNEQYFGPGTRLTVT.

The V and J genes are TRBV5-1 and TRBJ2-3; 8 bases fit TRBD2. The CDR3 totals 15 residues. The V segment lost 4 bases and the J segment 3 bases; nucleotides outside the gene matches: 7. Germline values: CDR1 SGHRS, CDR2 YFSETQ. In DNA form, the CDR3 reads TGCGCCAGCAGCATTAGCGGGAAGAGGACAGATACGCAGTATTTT. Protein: CASSISGKRTDTQYF.

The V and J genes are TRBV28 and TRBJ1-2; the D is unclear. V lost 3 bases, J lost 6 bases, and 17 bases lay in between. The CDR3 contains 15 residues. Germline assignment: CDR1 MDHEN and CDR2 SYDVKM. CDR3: CASSLRSLGGNGYTF. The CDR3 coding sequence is TGTGCCAGCAGTTTGAGGTCGTTGGGAGGAAATGGCTACACCTTC.

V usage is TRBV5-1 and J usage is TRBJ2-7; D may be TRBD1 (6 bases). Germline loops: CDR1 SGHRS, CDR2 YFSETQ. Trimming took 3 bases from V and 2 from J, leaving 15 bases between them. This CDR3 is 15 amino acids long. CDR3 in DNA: TGCGCCAGCAGCTATTCTTTCCGGGACACCTACGAGCAGTACTTC. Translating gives CASSYSFRDTYEQYF. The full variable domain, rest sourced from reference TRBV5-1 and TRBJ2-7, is KAGVTQTPRYLIKTRGQQVTLSCSPISGHRSVSWYQQTPGQGLQFLFEYFSETQRNKGNFPGRFSGRQFSNSRSEMNVSTLELGDSALYLCASSYSFRDTYEQYFGPGTRLTVT.

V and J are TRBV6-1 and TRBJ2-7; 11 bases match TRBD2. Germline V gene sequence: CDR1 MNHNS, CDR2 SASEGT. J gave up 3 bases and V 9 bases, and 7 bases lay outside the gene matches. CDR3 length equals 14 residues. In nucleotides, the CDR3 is TGTGCCAGTTCAACTAGCGGGAGATTCTACGAGCAGTACTTC. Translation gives CASSTSGRFYEQYF.